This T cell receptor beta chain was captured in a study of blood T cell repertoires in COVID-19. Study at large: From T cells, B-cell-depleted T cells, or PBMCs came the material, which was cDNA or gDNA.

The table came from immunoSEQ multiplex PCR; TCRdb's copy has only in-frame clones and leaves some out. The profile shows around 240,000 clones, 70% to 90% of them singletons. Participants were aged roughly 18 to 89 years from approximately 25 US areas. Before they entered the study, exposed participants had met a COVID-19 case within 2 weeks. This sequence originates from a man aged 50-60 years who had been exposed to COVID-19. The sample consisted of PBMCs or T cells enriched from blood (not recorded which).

The CDR3 here is CASSPGDFYEQYF. The CDR3 nucleotides are TGCGCCAGCAGCCCGGGAGATTTCTACGAGCAGTACTTC. The rearrangement links TRBV5-1 to TRBJ2-7; D may be TRBD2 (6 bases). The CDR3 runs to 13 residues. The germline V gene has CDR1 SGHRS and CDR2 YFSETQ. Trimming shortened V by 4 bases and J by 3 bases, and 11 bases separated the two germline ends.